This TCR beta chain came from a study of CXCR3 chemokines and chemotherapy response in bladder cancer. TCRdb used MiXCR to reprocess the PCR reads, holding one entry per CDR3 protein. The sample shows several thousand distinct CDR3 sequences, about 24% of them seen only once. In this sample, this clonotype is medium-sized. This sample was gathered from a patient whose treatment included neoadjuvant chemotherapy. The sequence came from a human donor with bladder cancer that did not respond to neoadjuvant chemotherapy.

CDR3 sequence reads: CASSYGQGRQDEQYF. For the CDR3, the DNA is TGTGCCAGTAGTTACGGACAGGGGCGTCAGGACGAGCAGTACTTC. The V call is TRBV19, the J call TRBJ2-7; 9 bases match TRBD1. The CDR3 is 15 residues long. The germline V gene encodes CDR1 LNHDA and CDR2 SQIVND (reference sequence). Germline trimming cut 5 bases from V and 5 bases from J; bases unmatched to any gene: 10.